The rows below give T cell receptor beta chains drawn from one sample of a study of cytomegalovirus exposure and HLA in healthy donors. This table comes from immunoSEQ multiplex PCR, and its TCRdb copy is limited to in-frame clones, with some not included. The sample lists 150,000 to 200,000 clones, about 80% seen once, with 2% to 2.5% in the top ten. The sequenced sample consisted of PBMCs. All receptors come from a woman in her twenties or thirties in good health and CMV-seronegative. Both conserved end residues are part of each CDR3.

cdr3_aa: CASSPTSGLYNEQFF
v_call: TRBV7-3

cdr3_aa: CASSATPTADTQYF
v_call: TRBV9

cdr3_aa: CASSDRDTEKLFF
v_call: TRBV5-1

cdr3_aa: CAWSEDSSYEQYF
v_call: TRBV30

cdr3_aa: CAWAGGGETQYF
v_call: TRBV30

cdr3_aa: CASSLGTGPTGELFF
v_call: TRBV7-6

cdr3_aa: CASSQDYDSLAYEQYF
v_call: TRBV14

cdr3_aa: CASSVAAGDYGYTF
v_call: TRBV9

cdr3_aa: CASSPSSGSNQPQHF
v_call: TRBV28

cdr3_aa: CASSGGWWEQYF
v_call: TRBV28

cdr3_aa: CASTTIGTNTEAFF
v_call: TRBV19

cdr3_aa: CASSFGTGGDQPQHF
v_call: TRBV7-2

cdr3_aa: CATSARGQSNQPQHF
v_call: TRBV15

cdr3_aa: CASSFLTQDSPLHF
v_call: TRBV28

cdr3_aa: CASSSSGTSGPGELFF
v_call: TRBV7-2

cdr3_aa: CASSPLQTSSGTDTQYF
v_call: TRBV28

cdr3_aa: CASRTSGPPGTDTQYF
v_call: TRBV27

cdr3_aa: CSSPPPGGDTQYF
v_call: TRBV7-9

cdr3_aa: CAGSRTNPGLESSYEQYF
v_call: TRBV7-9

cdr3_aa: CASSDTGQRLDYGYTF
v_call: TRBV2

cdr3_aa: CASSPFTSGRRYEQYF
v_call: TRBV4-1

cdr3_aa: CASSPQGGSYEQYF
v_call: TRBV28

cdr3_aa: CSSSRNTNEQFF
v_call: TRBV7-9

cdr3_aa: CASRHRGNQPQHF
v_call: TRBV19

cdr3_aa: CASSLVGQGLAKNIQYF
v_call: TRBV7-2

cdr3_aa: CATWDRVKDNEQFF
v_call: TRBV27

cdr3_aa: CASSQEGAAFVKYEQYF
v_call: TRBV4-3

cdr3_aa: CASSFWTSGAYEQYF
v_call: TRBV6-6

cdr3_aa: CASSLGGTVSYEQYF
v_call: TRBV5-4

cdr3_aa: CAISAADRDQPQHF
v_call: TRBV10-3

cdr3_aa: CASSYEAGSLQETQYF
v_call: TRBV6-5

cdr3_aa: CASSEPGFSNQPQHF
v_call: TRBV6-1

cdr3_aa: CASSLEGASSYEQYF
v_call: TRBV5-4

cdr3_aa: CASSYGESNQPQHF
v_call: TRBV6-6

cdr3_aa: CASSLTEPSYEQYF
v_call: TRBV27